This T cell receptor (beta chain) stems from a study of T cell responses to AZD1222 COVID-19 vaccine. About the research overall: Second-dose intervals of approximately 4 or approximately 12 weeks were pooled.

Regarding the study as a whole: Regions left unmutated in variants are reportedly the target of nearly half of spike-specific TCRs. White British people made up most donors, females outnumbered males, and clonal diversity was possibly underestimated. The study found vaccine-associated CD4 TCRs spanning spike, dominant at 160-218 and 743-854.

J was trimmed by 9 bases and V by 7 bases; bases with no gene match: 11. Germline V gives CDR1 LNHDA, CDR2 SQIVND (reference sequence). The CDR3 is made up of 15 amino acids. The repertoire was sequenced with immunoSEQ multiplex PCR; TCRdb's copy has only in-frame clones and lacks some. The table includes about 170,000 clones, roughly nine tenths detected once. Remarks on this clone: What it binds is unknown.

The chain is built from TRBV19 and TRBJ2-1; TRBD2 matches 11 bases. The receptor comes from an adult in good health. Sequencing used peripheral blood, obtained on day 0 of AZD1222 vaccination. CDR3 region: CASTPGTSGPREQFF. DNA of the CDR3: TGTGCCAGTACCCCCGGGACTAGCGGACCTCGTGAGCAGTTCTTC.